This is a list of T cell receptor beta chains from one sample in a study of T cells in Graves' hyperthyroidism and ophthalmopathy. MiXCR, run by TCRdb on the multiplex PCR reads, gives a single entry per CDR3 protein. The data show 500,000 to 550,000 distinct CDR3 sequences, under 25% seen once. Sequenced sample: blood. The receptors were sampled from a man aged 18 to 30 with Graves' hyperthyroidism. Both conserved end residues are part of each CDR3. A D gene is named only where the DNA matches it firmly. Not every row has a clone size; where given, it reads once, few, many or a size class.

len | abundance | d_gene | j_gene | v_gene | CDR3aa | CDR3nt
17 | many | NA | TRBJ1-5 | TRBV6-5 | CASSYGRGSGIHQPQHF | TGTGCCAGCAGTTACGGCAGGGGATCGGGAATCCATCAGCCCCAGCATTTT
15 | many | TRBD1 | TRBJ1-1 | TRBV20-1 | CSARDRGQANTEAFF | TGCAGTGCTAGAGATAGAGGACAGGCTAACACTGAAGCTTTCTTT
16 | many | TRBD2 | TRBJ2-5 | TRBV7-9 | CASSPTSAMYQETQYF | TGTGCCAGCAGCCCAACTAGCGCAATGTACCAAGAGACCCAGTACTTC
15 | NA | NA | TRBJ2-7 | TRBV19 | CASSRVDGHSYEQYF | TGTGCCAGTAGTAGAGTGGACGGCCACTCCTACGAGCAGTACTTC
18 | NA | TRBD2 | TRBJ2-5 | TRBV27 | CASSPILFGTRDQETQYF | TGTGCCAGCAGTCCCATCCTCTTCGGGACTAGGGATCAAGAGACCCAGTACTTC
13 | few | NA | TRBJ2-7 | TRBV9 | CASSVGNAYEQYF | TGTGCCAGCAGCGTAGGGAACGCCTACGAGCAGTACTTC
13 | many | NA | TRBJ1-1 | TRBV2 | CASRLDSYTEAFF | TGTGCCAGCAGATTGGACAGTTACACTGAAGCTTTCTTT
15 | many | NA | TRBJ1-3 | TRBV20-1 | CSARVFSASGNTIYF | TGCAGTGCTAGAGTATTCAGCGCCTCGGGAAACACCATATATTTT
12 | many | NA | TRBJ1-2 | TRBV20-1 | CSAPGANYGYTF | TGCAGTGCCCCGGGGGCTAACTATGGCTACACCTTC
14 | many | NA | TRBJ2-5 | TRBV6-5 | CASSYSEIQETQYF | TGTGCCAGCAGTTACTCGGAGATCCAAGAGACCCAGTACTTC
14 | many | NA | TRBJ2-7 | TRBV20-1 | CSARGGTGIYEQYF | TGCAGTGCTAGAGGGGGTACAGGGATCTACGAGCAGTACTTC
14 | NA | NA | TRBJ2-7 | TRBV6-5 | CASSSPSGFYEQYF | TGTGCCAGCAGTTCCCCTTCCGGGTTCTACGAGCAGTACTTC
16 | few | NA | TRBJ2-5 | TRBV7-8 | CASSLVRTGTQETQYF | TGTGCCAGCAGCTTAGTGCGAACGGGCACCCAAGAGACCCAGTACTTC
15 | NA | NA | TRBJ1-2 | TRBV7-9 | CASALLGGMDYGYTF | TGTGCCAGCGCCTTGCTGGGGGGAATGGACTATGGCTACACCTTC
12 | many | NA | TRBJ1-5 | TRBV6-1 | CASRDGNEPQHF | TGTGCCAGCAGGGACGGTAATGAGCCCCAGCATTTT
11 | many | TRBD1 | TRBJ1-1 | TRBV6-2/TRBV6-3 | CASRNRGEAFF | TGTGCCAGCAGGAACAGGGGGGAAGCTTTCTTT
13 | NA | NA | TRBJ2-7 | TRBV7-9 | CASRPPEGPEQYF | TGTGCCAGCAGACCCCCGGAGGGACCCGAGCAGTACTTC